Listed below are T cell receptor beta chains from one sample, sequenced in a study of breast tumors, draining lymph nodes, adjacent tissues. Each CDR3 protein gets one entry after TCRdb re-called the multiplex PCR reads with MiXCR. The sample includes over 150,000 distinct CDR3 sequences, roughly 31% of them seen just once. Sequenced input: axillary lymph node tissue. These receptors all come from a female donor with breast cancer. Some clones in this sample may be carry-over from other donors' samples. The CDR3 runs from the conserved cysteine through the conserved F or W. A D gene is named only where the DNA matches it firmly. Size is stated for part of the rows, as once, few or many counts, or as a class when the clone is expanded.

clone size: many; D gene: NA; V gene: TRBV5-1; J gene: TRBJ1-2; CDR3 DNA: TGCGCCAGCAGCCAGGGACCCACCCTCTCTAACTATGGCTACACCTTC; CDR3 protein: CASSQGPTLSNYGYTF
clone size: many; D gene: NA; V gene: TRBV5-1; J gene: TRBJ2-2; CDR3 DNA: TGCGCCAGCAGCTTGGATGATTGGGACACCGGGGAGCTGTTTTTT; CDR3 protein: CASSLDDWDTGELFF
clone size: many; D gene: NA; V gene: TRBV20-1; J gene: TRBJ2-7; CDR3 DNA: TGCAGTTCCCAAGGGCGGGGGCCCAACGAGCAGTACTTC; CDR3 protein: CSSQGRGPNEQYF
clone size: many; D gene: NA; V gene: TRBV5-1; J gene: TRBJ2-2; CDR3 DNA: TGCGCCAGCAGCCTGTCGTCTACAGGGGAGGTCGGGGAGCTGTTTTTT; CDR3 protein: CASSLSSTGEVGELFF
clone size: many; D gene: NA; V gene: TRBV2; J gene: TRBJ1-6; CDR3 DNA: TGTGCCAGCAGACCGCCCCTGGCGGGGGGCCGCAATTCACCCCTCCACTTT; CDR3 protein: CASRPPLAGGRNSPLHF
clone size: few; D gene: NA; V gene: TRBV7-9; J gene: TRBJ1-1; CDR3 DNA: TGTGCCAGCAGCCGGAACCTTGGGGGCAGGACTGAAGCTTTCTTT; CDR3 protein: CASSRNLGGRTEAFF
clone size: NA; D gene: NA; V gene: TRBV29-1; J gene: TRBJ2-5; CDR3 DNA: TGCAGCGTTGAAGTCGAGAGGGGGGGGACCCAGTACTTC; CDR3 protein: CSVEVERGGTQYF
clone size: NA; D gene: TRBD1; V gene: TRBV28; J gene: TRBJ2-5; CDR3 DNA: TGTGCCAGCAGTTTGTGGCAGGGGGTGCGCGAGACCCAGTACTTC; CDR3 protein: CASSLWQGVRETQYF
clone size: many; D gene: NA; V gene: TRBV6-5; J gene: TRBJ2-3; CDR3 DNA: TGTGCCAGCAGTCGACTAGGAAGCACAGATACGCAGTATTTT; CDR3 protein: CASSRLGSTDTQYF
clone size: many; D gene: NA; V gene: TRBV7-2; J gene: TRBJ1-4; CDR3 DNA: TGTGCCAGCAGCTCCCAGGGGTTAGCTAATGAAAAACTGTTTTTT; CDR3 protein: CASSSQGLANEKLFF
clone size: many; D gene: NA; V gene: TRBV30; J gene: TRBJ1-2; CDR3 DNA: TGTGCCTGGAGTGTGTGGGGAGGCCTGGGGGGCTACACCTTC; CDR3 protein: CAWSVWGGLGGYTF
clone size: many; D gene: NA; V gene: TRBV2; J gene: TRBJ2-7; CDR3 DNA: TGTGCCAGCTGCGGCCCCGACAACGAGCAGTACTTC; CDR3 protein: CASCGPDNEQYF
clone size: many; D gene: NA; V gene: TRBV3-1; J gene: TRBJ1-4; CDR3 DNA: TGTGCCAGCAGCCAAGGTGCAAGGGGTCGGGCTAATGAAAAACTGTTTTTT; CDR3 protein: CASSQGARGRANEKLFF